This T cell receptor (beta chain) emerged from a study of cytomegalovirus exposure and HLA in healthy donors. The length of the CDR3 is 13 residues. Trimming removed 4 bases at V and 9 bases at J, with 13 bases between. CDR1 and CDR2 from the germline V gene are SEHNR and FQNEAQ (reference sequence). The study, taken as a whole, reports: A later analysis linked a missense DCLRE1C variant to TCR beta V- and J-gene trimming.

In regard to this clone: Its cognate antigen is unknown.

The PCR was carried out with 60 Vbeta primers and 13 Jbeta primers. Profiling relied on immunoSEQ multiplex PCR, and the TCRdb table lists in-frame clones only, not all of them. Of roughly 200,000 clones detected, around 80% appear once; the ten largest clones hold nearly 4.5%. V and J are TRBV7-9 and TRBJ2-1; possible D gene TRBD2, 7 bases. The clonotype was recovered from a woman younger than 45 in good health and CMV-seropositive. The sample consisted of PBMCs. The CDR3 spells CASSSLGGREQFF. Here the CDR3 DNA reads TGTGCCAGCAGCTCCCTGGGGGGGCGTGAGCAGTTCTTC.